The clone carrying this T cell receptor (beta chain) has only one observation. Its cognate antigen is unknown. One end of the junction fails to match germline, which may point to a read error. A modified ARM-PCR protocol with three rounds of nested PCR amplified TCRbeta. Via MiXCR, TCRdb re-called the multiplex PCR reads, giving one row per CDR3 protein. The sample holds about 80,000 distinct CDR3 sequences, 80% to 90% seen once. The V gene's germline CDR1 is MGHRA and CDR2 YSYEKL. This CDR3 is built from 15 residues. The template was RNA from unsorted bulk tissue. This non-tumor lung sample came from over 3 cm beyond the tumor edge. This entry belongs to a study of tumor and adjacent non-tumor tissue in lung cancer. Looking at the study overall: Histology: eleven to twelve adenocarcinoma, a couple of squamous cell carcinoma, 1 small cell lung cancer. On average, productive TCRbeta reads reached around 4 million per sample. The study's findings and limits: Significantly higher TCR diversity was found in tumor than normal lung.

What was sequenced was distant non-tumor lung tissue. The chain carries TRBV4-1 and TRBJ2-2, with TRBD2 as a possible D gene (5 bases). The TCR originated in a man aged 55 to 69 with non-small cell lung cancer. CDR3 region: CASSHSQCGSGELFF. CDR3 nucleotide sequence: TGCGCCAGCAGCCATTCACAGTGTGGTTCCGGGGAGCTCTTTTTT.